This is a list of T cell receptor beta chains from one sample in a study of blood T cells in healthy people across ages. TCRdb fed the 5' RACE reads into MiXCR, producing one record per CDR3 protein. The table has nearly 800,000 distinct CDR3 sequences, roughly 56% seen once. Sequenced: blood. These receptor sequences come from a man aged 40-55 years in good health. CDR3s include the opening cysteine and the closing phenylalanine or tryptophan. Fields, in order: clone size, V gene, D gene, J gene, CDR3 DNA, CDR3 protein. The D gene is left open where the match is weak. Clone size, where shown, is once, few, many, or a class for clones that have expanded.

NA,TRBV6-2/TRBV6-3,NA,TRBJ1-5,TGTGCCAGCAGTTACCTCCCGGGCAGGGGAATAAATCAGCCCCAGCATTTT,CASSYLPGRGINQPQHF
few,TRBV7-2,NA,TRBJ1-6,TGTGCCAGCAGCTTAACGGATTCTGGCTCACCCCTCCACTTT,CASSLTDSGSPLHF
NA,TRBV25-1,NA,TRBJ1-2,TGTGCCAGCGGTGAGGTCGATTCCGTCGGCTACACCTTC,CASGEVDSVGYTF
few,TRBV12-3/TRBV12-4,TRBD1,TRBJ2-5,TGTGCCAGCAGTTTTGGACAGGGGACTCCCGACGAGACCCAGTACTTC,CASSFGQGTPDETQYF
NA,TRBV15,TRBD1,TRBJ2-7,TGTGCCACCAGCGGAGGGAGGACAGGGATCCGGGGGCAGTACTTC,CATSGGRTGIRGQYF
NA,TRBV5-6,TRBD1,TRBJ1-1,TGTGCCAGCAGCAAGGGGGCAGGGGACACTGAAGCTTTCTTT,CASSKGAGDTEAFF
NA,TRBV4-1,NA,TRBJ2-3,TGCGCCAGCAGCCAAGTGTTAGCGGCAGATACGCAGTATTTT,CASSQVLAADTQYF
NA,TRBV29-1,NA,TRBJ2-3,TGCAGCGTTGAAACAGGCGGAGGCGCAGATACGCAGTATTTT,CSVETGGGADTQYF
few,TRBV12-5,TRBD2,TRBJ2-7,TGTGCTAGTGGTTTGGGGACTAGCGGAGCCTACGAGCAGTACTTC,CASGLGTSGAYEQYF
NA,TRBV4-3,NA,TRBJ2-6,TGCGCCAGCAGCCGGAGACACCTACTCTCTGGGGCCAACGTCCTGACTTTC,CASSRRHLLSGANVLTF
NA,TRBV25-1,TRBD1,TRBJ1-6,TGTGCCAGCAAGAACGGACAGGGAACTTCACCCCTCCACTTT,CASKNGQGTSPLHF
NA,TRBV7-2,TRBD2,TRBJ2-5,TGTGCCAGCAGCTTCTGGCCGGGACTAGCGGGGGGGCCGAGTAGAGAGACCCAGTACTTC,CASSFWPGLAGGPSRETQYF
few,TRBV27,NA,TRBJ2-5,TGTGCCAGCAGTTTAATTATGGGACAAGAGACCCAGTACTTC,CASSLIMGQETQYF
few,TRBV29-1,TRBD1,TRBJ2-5,TGCAGCGTTGCAGATTCCGGGACAGGGGGCCAGGAGACCCAGTACTTC,CSVADSGTGGQETQYF
many,TRBV20-1,TRBD1,TRBJ2-3,TGCAGTGCTAGGCTAGGGACGGGACAGGGCCCCCCCGATACGCAGTATTTT,CSARLGTGQGPPDTQYF
NA,TRBV5-1,NA,TRBJ1-4,TGCGCCAGCAGCTTGGGGGACATCACATCCGAAAAACTGTTTTTT,CASSLGDITSEKLFF
NA,TRBV14,NA,TRBJ2-5,TGTGCCAGCAGCCACCGAGGACTCGGGGAGACCCAGTACTTC,CASSHRGLGETQYF
few,TRBV4-2,NA,TRBJ2-2,TGTGCCAGCAGCCAAGATGAGGCTGGGAACACCGGGGAGCTGTTTTTT,CASSQDEAGNTGELFF
NA,TRBV27,NA,TRBJ2-7,TGTGCCAGCAGCCCCTTGGCTTTGAGCGAGCAGTACTTC,CASSPLALSEQYF
NA,TRBV6-2/TRBV6-3,NA,TRBJ2-7,TGTGCCAGCAGTTACTCGACAGCCGGATCCTACGAGCAGTACTTC,CASSYSTAGSYEQYF
NA,TRBV28,TRBD1,TRBJ2-1,TGTGCCAGCAGTACGGGACAGTACAATGAGCAGTTCTTC,CASSTGQYNEQFF
NA,TRBV5-5,NA,TRBJ1-5,TGTGCCAGCAGCTTTAGTCAAGGAAATCAGCCCCAGCATTTT,CASSFSQGNQPQHF
NA,TRBV5-1,TRBD1,TRBJ2-3,TGCGCCAGCAGCTTGGCGGGACAGGGTGTCCCAGATACGCAGTATTTT,CASSLAGQGVPDTQYF
few,TRBV20-1,TRBD2,TRBJ2-7,TGCAGTGCTAGAGCGAGGACTAGCGGATACTCGACCTACGAGCAGTACTTC,CSARARTSGYSTYEQYF
NA,TRBV14,NA,TRBJ1-1,TGTGCCAGCAGCCGCCCGCCAGGGACCGAAGCTTTCTTT,CASSRPPGTEAFF
NA,TRBV28,TRBD1,TRBJ2-1,TGTGCCAGCAGTTTAGATTTCGGGATATCGGGACAGGGTTCCCCCAATGAGCAGTTCTTC,CASSLDFGISGQGSPNEQFF
NA,TRBV10-2,NA,TRBJ2-5,TGCGCCAGCACGATAGGGGGGGCCGGGGAGCAGTACTTC,CASTIGGAGEQYF
few,TRBV27,NA,TRBJ2-7,TGTGCCAGCAGCCCCCGTTTGGGAGGTGAAGTGAACGAGCAGTACTTC,CASSPRLGGEVNEQYF